One and the same sample provided the 28 T cell receptor beta chains below, sequenced in a study of blood T cell repertoires in COVID-19. Repertoires were generated with immunoSEQ multiplex PCR, while TCRdb's copy carries only in-frame clones and drops some. The sample consists of some 240,000 clones, 75% to 85% of them appearing once. What was sequenced was peripheral blood. These receptor sequences come from a human donor in a cohort sampled during active COVID-19.

This sequence joins TRBV2 and TRBJ2-7, with a possible D match to TRBD2 (6 bases). Germline CDR1 SNHLY, CDR2 FYNNEI. The CDR3 totals 15 residues. V was pared by 6 bases and J by 6 bases, with 21 bases between. The CDR3 here is CASRTDPRDFGEQYF. The CDR3 region has the DNA TGTGCCAGCAGGACGGATCCCAGGGACTTTGGCGAGCAGTACTTC. Looking up the rest from reference TRBV2 and TRBJ2-7 gives the full variable domain: EPEVTQTPSHQVTQMGQEVILRCVPISNHLYFYWYRQILGQKVEFLVSFYNNEISEKSEIFDDQFSVERPDGSNFTLKIRSTKLEDSAMYFCASRTDPRDFGEQYFGPGTRLTVT.

About this clone: This sample includes further DNA sequences coding for the same CDR3. This sequence joins TRBV30 and TRBJ1-5; D perhaps matches TRBD1 (5 bases). V was clipped by 0 bases and J by 4 bases, with 7 bases between them. In germline, CDR1 is GTSNPN, CDR2 SVGIG (reference sequence). CDR3 length: 13 amino acids. As DNA, the CDR3 is TGTGCCTGGAGTGTTCAGGGTAATCAGCCCCAGCATTTT. This encodes CAWSVQGNQPQHF.

The table lists this clone with a count of one. The chain recombines TRBV19 with TRBJ1-2; 7 bases line up with TRBD1. The germline gives CDR1 LNHDA, CDR2 SQIVND (reference sequence). CDR3 size: 15 residues. The V and J ends lost 5 bases and 4 bases, in that order; junction bases with no gene match: 10. The CDR3 DNA follows: TGTGCCAGTAGTTATGGGGCAGGGGGATCCTATGGCTACACCTTC. Amino acid sequence: CASSYGAGGSYGYTF.

J is TRBJ1-5 and V is TRBV27; a possible D gene is TRBD1 (5 bases). The germline gives CDR1 MNHEY, CDR2 SMNVEV (reference sequence). This CDR3 has 13 residues. V lost 3 bases, J lost 7 bases, and 10 bases lay in between. The CDR3 sequence is CASSLARGQPQHF. The CDR3 coding sequence is TGTGCCAGCAGTTTGGCTAGGGGACAGCCCCAGCATTTT.

The chain employs TRBV18 and TRBJ2-3, with D unresolved. This CDR3 has 15 amino acids. Germline V lookup: CDR1 KGHSH, CDR2 LQKENI. V dropped 6 bases and J dropped 4 bases, with 17 bases sitting between them. The CDR3 DNA follows: TGTGCCAGCTCCCCTCAAACGCACTCTTCAGATACGCAGTATTTT. This gives the protein CASSPQTHSSDTQYF.

The chain links TRBV3-1 (or the pseudogene TRBV3-2) to TRBJ2-5; tentatively, D is TRBD2 (5 bases). Trimming pared 4 bases from V and 4 bases from J, leaving 7 bases between. Germline-derived CDR1 and CDR2 are LGHDT and YNNKEL (reference sequence). This CDR3 contains 12 residues. The CDR3 reads CASSLSGETQYF. As DNA, the CDR3 is TGTGCCAGCAGCCTCAGCGGAGAGACCCAGTACTTC.

The chain combines TRBV27 with TRBJ1-6; unclear D gene. This CDR3 comprises 18 residues. With 2 bases removed from V and 2 bases from J, the gap between germline ends came to 16 bases. Germline CDR1 MNHEY, CDR2 SMNVEV (reference sequence). The CDR3 loop is CASSLGLSRVAYNSPLHF. The CDR3 coding sequence is TGTGCCAGCAGTTTAGGACTCTCGAGGGTGGCCTATAATTCACCCCTCCACTTT.

The table lists this clone with a few counts. This chain links TRBV27 with TRBJ1-5; D may be TRBD1 (5 bases). CDR1 is MNHEY and CDR2 is SMNVEV in the germline V gene (reference sequence). The CDR3 runs to 15 residues. V lost 6 bases and J lost 6, with 18 bases in between. The CDR3 DNA follows: TGTGCCAGCAGCCCTGGACCGGGGGGTACTCAGCCCCAGCATTTT. Its translation: CASSPGPGGTQPQHF.

The rearrangement uses TRBV7-8 and TRBJ2-5; D might be TRBD1 (5 bases). This CDR3 comprises 14 residues. Germline assignment: CDR1 SGHVS and CDR2 FQNEAQ. V was pared by 4 bases and J by 1 base, with 10 bases between. CDR3 protein: CASSSLGPQETQYF. The CDR3 nucleotides read TGTGCCAGCAGCTCCCTGGGGCCCCAAGAGACCCAGTACTTC.

J is TRBJ1-1 and V is TRBV28, with 7 bases lining up with TRBD1. Losses at the gene ends were 7 bases for V and 6 bases for J; bases not matched to a gene: 8. CDR3 length equals 13 residues. Germline CDR1 reads MDHEN; CDR2 reads SYDVKM. CDR3: CASTSGGEAEAFF. The CDR3 nucleotides read TGTGCCAGCACATCAGGGGGTGAGGCTGAAGCTTTCTTT.

This chain connects TRBV19 to TRBJ1-6; 7 bases are a match to TRBD1. Germline CDR1 is LNHDA and CDR2 is SQIVND (reference sequence). Unmatched junction bases numbered 15, after V lost 6 bases and J lost 13 bases. The CDR3 contains 15 residues. The CDR3 loop is CASRIRDSIQWPLHF. The CDR3 DNA is TGTGCCAGTAGGATCCGGGACAGTATCCAGTGGCCCCTCCACTTT.

The J gene is TRBJ1-4, the V gene TRBV3-1 (or the pseudogene TRBV3-2); 8 bases align to TRBD1. There are 18 residues in the CDR3. Per germline, CDR1 LGHDT and CDR2 YNNKEL (reference sequence). The junction had 14 bases not matched to a gene; V was cut back by 0 bases and J by 8 bases. In DNA form, the CDR3 reads TGTGCCAGCAGCCAAGACGGCTCGGGACAGGAGGTTCGGGAAAAACTGTTTTTT. It yields the protein CASSQDGSGQEVREKLFF.

The genes are TRBV7-3 and TRBJ1-5; 8 nucleotides agree with TRBD1. V lost 2 bases and J lost 6; bases outside the gene matches: 6. Germline V gives CDR1 SGHTA, CDR2 FQGTGA. This CDR3 comprises 15 residues. The CDR3 DNA reads TGTGCCAGCAGCTTAGCAGGGGGCAGGAGTCAGCCCCAGCATTTT. It is translated as CASSLAGGRSQPQHF.

The rearrangement links TRBV11-2 to TRBJ1-1; 7 bases are shared with TRBD1. V gave up 4 bases and J gave up 6 bases; unmatched junction bases: 5. The germline V gene encodes CDR1 SGHAT and CDR2 FQNNGV. The CDR3 is 13 amino acids. In DNA, the CDR3 is TGTGCCAGCAGCTCGGACAGGTGGGCTGAAGCTTTCTTT. Protein sequence: CASSSDRWAEAFF.

This clone came up once. The V call is TRBV27, the J call TRBJ2-7; D may be TRBD1 (6 bases). The V gene's germline CDR1 is MNHEY and CDR2 SMNVEV (reference sequence). This CDR3 contains 14 residues. Trimming took off 1 base at V and 3 bases at J, with 10 bases between the two ends. CDR3 residues: CASSLLVQGYEQYF. As DNA, the CDR3 is TGTGCCAGCAGTTTATTGGTACAGGGCTACGAGCAGTACTTC.

The chain couples TRBV7-2 to TRBJ1-4; TRBD1 matches at 9 bases. V trimming: 5 bases; J trimming: 7 bases; junction bases outside the gene matches: 8. Germline V lookup: CDR1 SGHTA, CDR2 FQGNSA. This CDR3 has 15 residues. CDR3 in amino acids: CASSPRQGGSEKLFF. The CDR3 nucleotides read TGTGCCAGCAGCCCTCGACAGGGGGGGAGTGAAAAACTGTTTTTT. Supplemented by reference TRBV7-2 and TRBJ1-4, the full variable domain reads GAGVSQSPSNKVTEKGKDVELRCDPISGHTALYWYRQSLGQGLEFLIYFQGNSAPDKSGLPSDRFSAERTGGSVSTLTIQRTQQEDSAVYLCASSPRQGGSEKLFFGSGTQLSVL.

As to this clone: Other DNA sequences in this specimen translate into the identical CDR3. This chain joins TRBV6-5 and TRBJ1-1; 7 bases are a match to TRBD1. The CDR3 has 12 amino acids. The trim removed 4 bases at V and 11 bases at J, leaving 7 bases unmatched. Germline V gene lookup returns CDR1 MNHEY and CDR2 SVGAGI. CDR3 in amino acids: CASSSRQGKAFF. The DNA for the CDR3 is TGTGCCAGCAGTTCCCGACAGGGTAAGGCTTTCTTT.

The chain links TRBV27 to TRBJ1-5, with D possibly TRBD1 on 6 matching bases. With 6 bases removed from V and 2 bases from J, the gap between germline ends came to 14 bases. CDR1 and CDR2 (germline): MNHEY, SMNVEV (reference sequence). The CDR3 length is 15 residues. The CDR3 DNA follows: TGTGCCAGCAGGAGGGGGGGAGGAGGCAATCAGCCCCAGCATTTT. Translated: CASRRGGGGNQPQHF.

The chain joins TRBV19 to TRBJ2-3; 8 bases agree with TRBD1. The CDR3 contains 13 residues. CDR1 and CDR2 from the germline V gene are LNHDA and SQIVND (reference sequence). V was pared by 6 bases and J by 5 bases, with 4 bases of the junction left unmatched. In DNA, the CDR3 is TGTGCCAGTAGCAGGGGGCTTGGAGATACGCAGTATTTT. Residues: CASSRGLGDTQYF.

This clone was recorded only once. The V and J genes are TRBV30 and TRBJ1-2; D is possibly TRBD1 (6 bases). The CDR3 loop spans 11 amino acids. CDR1 is GTSNPN and CDR2 is SVGIG in the germline V gene (reference sequence). Trimming removed 8 bases at V and 4 bases at J, with 11 bases between. The CDR3 DNA reads TGTGCCCACGGACAGTTCTATGGCTACACCTTC. Amino acid sequence: CAHGQFYGYTF.

This chain uses TRBV19 with TRBJ1-2; no clear D gene. V was cut by 0 bases and J by 0 bases, with 5 bases left in between. This CDR3 spans 14 amino acids. CDR1 LNHDA and CDR2 SQIVND come from the germline V gene (reference sequence). CDR3 nucleotide sequence: TGTGCCAGTAGTATAGACAGGACTAACTATGGCTACACCTTC. The encoded protein is CASSIDRTNYGYTF.

The J gene is TRBJ1-5, the V gene TRBV19; D gene ambiguous. Deletions cut 4 bases from V and 2 bases from J, with 15 bases between. Germline CDR1 LNHDA, CDR2 SQIVND (reference sequence). CDR3 length equals 16 residues. The CDR3 DNA reads TGTGCCAGTAGTAGGAGACCAAACCGGGGCAATCAGCCCCAGCATTTT. Translation gives CASSRRPNRGNQPQHF.

V is TRBV4-1 and J is TRBJ2-7; 11 bases are shared with TRBD1. The CDR3 is made up of 15 amino acids. Unmatched junction bases numbered 3, after V lost 3 bases and J lost 2 bases. CDR1 is MGHRA and CDR2 is YSYEKL in the germline V gene. This CDR3 is CASSQGQGETYEQYF. In DNA, the CDR3 is TGCGCCAGCAGCCAGGGACAGGGGGAGACCTACGAGCAGTACTTC.

This clone appeared a few times. The J gene is TRBJ2-7, the V gene TRBV5-1; possibly TRBD2 for D (5 bases). Germline-derived CDR1 and CDR2 are SGHRS and YFSETQ. V dropped 5 bases and J dropped 3 bases, with 12 bases sitting between them. The CDR3 has 13 amino acids. This chain's CDR3 is CASRLGGSYEQYF. DNA for the CDR3: TGCGCCAGCAGGTTAGGAGGAAGCTACGAGCAGTACTTC. Variable domain in full (rest from reference TRBV5-1 and TRBJ2-7): KAGVTQTPRYLIKTRGQQVTLSCSPISGHRSVSWYQQTPGQGLQFLFEYFSETQRNKGNFPGRFSGRQFSNSRSEMNVSTLELGDSALYLCASRLGGSYEQYFGPGTRLTVT.

V is TRBV19 and J is TRBJ1-5; 7 bases fit TRBD1. This CDR3 is built from 15 residues. V dropped 8 bases and J dropped 9; count of bases not matched to a gene: 16. Germline V gene data show CDR1 as LNHDA and CDR2 as SQIVND (reference sequence). For the CDR3, the DNA is TGTGCCAGTCGGGAAGGGGGACAGCTGGAAGGGCCCCAGCATTTT. The encoded protein is CASREGGQLEGPQHF.

The J gene is TRBJ1-1, the V gene TRBV3-1 (or the pseudogene TRBV3-2); the match to TRBD1 covers 7 bases. With V trimmed by 2 bases and J by 8 bases, 5 bases remained unmatched. Germline V gene data show CDR1 as LGHDT and CDR2 as YNNKEL (reference sequence). The CDR3 sequence is 13 residues long. The CDR3: CASSQLRTGEAFF. In DNA form, the CDR3 reads TGTGCCAGCAGCCAACTAAGGACAGGAGAAGCTTTCTTT.

V and J are TRBV18 and TRBJ2-6, with 7 bases identical to TRBD1. The CDR3 is 15 amino acids. Germline trimming cut 6 bases from V and 4 bases from J; bases unmatched to any gene: 6. The germline V gene encodes CDR1 KGHSH and CDR2 LQKENI. CDR3 sequence (DNA): TGTGCCAGCTCCGCACAGGGGACGGGGGCCAACGTCCTGACTTTC. This translates into CASSAQGTGANVLTF. Complete variable domain (other parts from reference TRBV18 and TRBJ2-6): NAGVMQNPRHLVRRRGQEARLRCSPMKGHSHVYWYRQLPEEGLKFMVYLQKENIIDESGMPKERFSAEFPKEGPSILRIQQVVRGDSAAYFCASSAQGTGANVLTFGAGSRLTVL.

The CDR3 loop is CASSLRGIGNTEAFF. The CDR3 DNA reads TGTGCCAGCAGTCTGCGGGGGATCGGGAACACTGAAGCTTTCTTT. V usage is TRBV6-5 and J usage is TRBJ1-1; maybe TRBD1 (5 bases). Trimming shortened V by 5 bases and J by 1 base, and 14 bases separated the two germline ends. The CDR3 is made up of 15 amino acids. Germline CDR1 reads MNHEY; CDR2 reads SVGAGI.